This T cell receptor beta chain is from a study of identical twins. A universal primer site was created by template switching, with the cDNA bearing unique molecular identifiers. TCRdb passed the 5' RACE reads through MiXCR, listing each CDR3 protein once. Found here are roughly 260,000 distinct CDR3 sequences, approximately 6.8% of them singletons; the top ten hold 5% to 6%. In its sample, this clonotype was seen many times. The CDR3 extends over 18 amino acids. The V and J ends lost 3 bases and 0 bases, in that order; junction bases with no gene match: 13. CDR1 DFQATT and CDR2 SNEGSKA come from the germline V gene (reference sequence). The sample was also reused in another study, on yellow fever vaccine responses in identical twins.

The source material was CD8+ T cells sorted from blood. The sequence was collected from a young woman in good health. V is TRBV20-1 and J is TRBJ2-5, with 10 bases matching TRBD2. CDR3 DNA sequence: TGCAGTGCTAGGGGGAGCGGGGGGGTTTATGGAAACCAAGAGACCCAGTACTTC. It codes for CSARGSGGVYGNQETQYF.